This T cell receptor (beta chain) emerged from a study of T cell changes during pregnancy in multiple sclerosis. Profiling relied on immunoSEQ multiplex PCR, and the TCRdb table lists in-frame clones only, not all of them. There are some 110,000 clones in the sample; about 90% occur only once, and approximately 1.5% lies in the top ten. V lost 0 bases to trimming and J lost 4 bases, with 9 bases between them. The germline V gene has CDR1 SGHAT and CDR2 FQNNGV. CDR3 length: 14 amino acids. This clone showed up just a few times. The source was peripheral blood, collected before pregnancy. This receptor was identified in a female donor with multiple sclerosis, enrolled in a pregnancy study. The chain joins TRBV11-2 to TRBJ1-2, with a tentative D call TRBD1 (5 bases). This CDR3 is CASSLDGGGYGYTF. CDR3 in DNA: TGTGCCAGCAGCTTAGATGGGGGAGGCTATGGCTACACCTTC.